The clone carrying this T cell receptor (beta chain) was observed a few times. The antigen is not known. This entry comes from a study of cytomegalovirus exposure and HLA in healthy donors. Study-wide context: T cells numbering 150 million to 200 million yielded 95 million to 140 million unique TCR beta sequences in an earlier analysis. Study-level results: A later analysis linked a missense variant in DCLRE1C to the trimming of TCR beta V and J genes. TCR beta V segments were, for the most part, productive about 87% or about 30% of the time in an earlier analysis. Later work found that TCR association rates differed between HLA loci; DRB1 had the most and HLA-C the fewest.

The PCR was carried out with 60 Vbeta primers and 13 Jbeta primers. TCRdb's table, derived via immunoSEQ multiplex PCR, lists solely in-frame clones and lacks some. The repertoire holds about 96,000 clones, with more than 65% as singletons. CDR3 length: 16 residues. Trimming cost V 4 bases and J 4 bases; bases outside gene matches: 11. CDR1 SGHTS and CDR2 YDEGEE come from the germline V gene. The sample was PBMCs. The rearrangement joins TRBV5-8 to TRBJ1-2; 9 bases are shared with TRBD1. The source of this sequence is a young man in good health and CMV-seronegative. CDR3 sequence reads: CASSPGTGRSGYGYTF. DNA for the CDR3: TGTGCCAGCAGCCCAGGGACAGGGAGGAGCGGCTATGGCTACACCTTC.